What follows are 14 T cell receptor beta chains derived from one specimen sequenced in a study of blood T cell repertoires in COVID-19. Profiling relied on immunoSEQ multiplex PCR, and the TCRdb table lists in-frame clones only, not all of them. Of 390,000 or so clones listed, around 92% are singletons. Sequencing was performed on peripheral blood. Receptors were obtained from a woman aged 25-40 years with COVID-19, enrolled during active disease.

The chain combines TRBV4-3 with TRBJ1-5; D perhaps matches TRBD1 (5 bases). From germline, CDR1 is LGHNA and CDR2 YSLEER. V was cut by 5 bases and J by 5 bases, with 10 bases left in between. The CDR3 length is 13 residues. The CDR3 bases are TGCGCCAGCAGCGCGGACATTGATCAGCCCCAGCATTTT. It yields the protein CASSADIDQPQHF.

This sequence joins TRBV11-3 and TRBJ1-4, with D unclear. Germline V lookup: CDR1 SGHNT, CDR2 YENEEA. Trimming removed 4 bases at V and 1 base at J, with 10 bases between. The CDR3 runs 15 residues. The DNA for the CDR3 is TGTGCCAGCAGCTCCCGGGTGGGAACTAATGAAAAACTGTTTTTT. Amino acids: CASSSRVGTNEKLFF. Supplemented by reference TRBV11-3 and TRBJ1-4, the full variable domain reads EAGVVQSPRYKIIEKKQPVAFWCNPISGHNTLYWYLQNLGQGPELLIRYENEEAVDDSQLPKDRFSAERLKGVDSTLKIQPAELGDSAVYLCASSSRVGTNEKLFFGSGTQLSVL.

This clone was counted between two and nine times. The rearrangement links TRBV5-8 to TRBJ1-5; no clear D gene. The CDR3 totals 15 residues. Germline V lookup: CDR1 SGHTS, CDR2 YDEGEE. V dropped 2 bases and J dropped 0 bases, with 9 bases sitting between them. The DNA of the CDR3 is TGTGCCAGCAGCTTCGAGGCACATAGCAATCAGCCCCAGCATTTT. Its translation: CASSFEAHSNQPQHF.

V and J are TRBV9 and TRBJ2-2, with D possibly TRBD2 on 5 matching bases. This CDR3 is built from 16 residues. From germline, CDR1 is SGDLS and CDR2 YYNGEE. V was pared by 3 bases and J by 3 bases, with 15 bases between. The CDR3 here is CASSGALRTDTGELFF. The CDR3 DNA is TGTGCCAGCAGCGGAGCCTTGAGGACTGACACCGGGGAGCTGTTTTTT.

This chain joins TRBV7-2 and TRBJ1-5; 8 bases line up with TRBD1. The germline V gene encodes CDR1 SGHTA and CDR2 FQGNSA. The CDR3 length is 15 residues. Trimming at V came to 1 base and at J to 6 bases, leaving 5 bases not matched to a gene. CDR3 bases: TGTGCCAGCAGCTTAGATGGGACAGGTAGTCAGCCCCAGCATTTT. Protein sequence: CASSLDGTGSQPQHF.

This chain uses TRBV18 with TRBJ2-1, with D tentatively TRBD2 (5 bases). Germline V CDR1 and CDR2: KGHSH, LQKENI. The ends were cut back, 6 bases at V and 5 bases at J, with 20 bases in the middle. CDR3 length equals 16 residues. The CDR3 nucleotides read TGTGCCAGCTCCAGAGAGAACCGGGAAATTGACAATGAGCAGTTCTTC. This encodes CASSRENREIDNEQFF. Complete variable domain (other parts from reference TRBV18 and TRBJ2-1): NAGVMQNPRHLVRRRGQEARLRCSPMKGHSHVYWYRQLPEEGLKFMVYLQKENIIDESGMPKERFSAEFPKEGPSILRIQQVVRGDSAAYFCASSRENREIDNEQFFGPGTRLTVL.

This clone was seen more than once but under ten times. The junction does not match germline at one end; this may be a read error. The chain recombines TRBV7-7 with TRBJ2-3; TRBD1 matches 8 bases. CDR1 and CDR2 (germline): SSHAT, FNYEAQ (reference sequence). The CDR3 has 15 amino acids. CDR3 sequence: CASSLDGRGHDTQYF. Here the CDR3 DNA reads TGTGCTAGCAGCTTAGATGGCAGGGGGCACGATACGCAGTATTTT. The whole variable domain, remainder taken from reference TRBV7-7 and TRBJ2-3, is GAGVSQSPRYKVTKRGQDVTLRCDPISSHATLYWYQQALGQGPEFLTYFNYEAQPDKSGLPSDRFSAERPEGSISTLTIQRTEQRDSAMYRCASSLDGRGHDTQYFGPGTRLTVL.

The V call is TRBV18, the J call TRBJ1-6, with 7 nucleotides matching TRBD1. The CDR3 covers 14 residues. After removal of 2 bases from V and 9 bases from J, the junction contained 4 bases not matched to a gene. The germline V gene has CDR1 KGHSH and CDR2 LQKENI. The DNA for the CDR3 is TGTGCCAGCTCACCAACGCCAGGGGGTTCACCCCTCCACTTT. Amino acid sequence: CASSPTPGGSPLHF.

This CDR3 reads CASSRDRVNNEQFF. The CDR3 nucleotides are TGTGCCAGCAGTCGAGACAGGGTGAACAATGAGCAGTTCTTC. The V call is TRBV21-1, the J call TRBJ2-1; no DNA check was done on the table's D call, TRBD1. TRBV21-1 is a documented pseudogene. The CDR3 totals 14 residues.

This clone was seen just once. The gene calls are TRBV24-1 and TRBJ1-2; D is undetermined. CDR3 length: 13 amino acids. CDR1 is KGHDR and CDR2 is SFDVKD in the germline V gene. V gave up 6 bases and J gave up 2 bases, with 9 bases separating them. The CDR3 bases are TGTGCCACCAGTCCGAGCGGGAACTATGGCTACACCTTC. This encodes CATSPSGNYGYTF.

The chain links TRBV10-2 to TRBJ2-2; 12 nucleotides align to TRBD2. Trimming removed 7 bases from V and 5 bases from J; junction bases left unmatched: 2. Germline CDR1 is WSHSY and CDR2 is SAAADI. The CDR3 sequence is 14 residues long. The DNA of the CDR3 is TGCGCCAGCAAACTAGCGGGGGGTACCGGGGAGCTGTTTTTT. Translating gives CASKLAGGTGELFF.

The chain employs TRBV30 and TRBJ1-3, with D possibly being TRBD1 (5 bases). The CDR3 has 14 residues. Trimming took 0 bases from V and 4 from J, leaving 10 bases between them. The V gene's germline CDR1 is GTSNPN and CDR2 SVGIG (reference sequence). The CDR3 spells CAWSVGVGGNTIYF. In DNA, the CDR3 is TGTGCCTGGAGTGTAGGGGTAGGAGGAAACACCATATATTTT. Based on the CDR3 plus reference TRBV30 and TRBJ1-3, the full variable domain is SQTIHQWPATLVQPVGSPLSLECTVEGTSNPNLYWYRQAAGRGLQLLFYSVGIGQISSEVPQNLSASRPQDRQFILSSKKLLLSDSGFYLCAWSVGVGGNTIYFGEGSWLTVV.

The J gene is TRBJ1-1, the V gene TRBV12-3 or TRBV12-4, with D unresolved. V was shortened by 5 bases and J by 10 bases, with 14 bases between the two germline ends. This CDR3 comprises 12 residues. The chain's CDR3 is CASSPAGLRAFF. DNA of the CDR3: TGTGCCAGCAGTCCCGCCGGACTTCGAGCTTTCTTT.

This clone was detected a few times. CDR3 sequence: CASSFNRDTEAFF. Written as DNA, the CDR3 is TGTGCCAGCAGTTTTAACAGGGACACTGAAGCTTTCTTT. This chain connects TRBV12-3 or TRBV12-4 to TRBJ1-1; a possible D gene is TRBD1 (6 bases). The CDR3 is 13 residues long. The germline V and J ends were trimmed by 3 bases and 3 bases, with 8 bases remaining between them.